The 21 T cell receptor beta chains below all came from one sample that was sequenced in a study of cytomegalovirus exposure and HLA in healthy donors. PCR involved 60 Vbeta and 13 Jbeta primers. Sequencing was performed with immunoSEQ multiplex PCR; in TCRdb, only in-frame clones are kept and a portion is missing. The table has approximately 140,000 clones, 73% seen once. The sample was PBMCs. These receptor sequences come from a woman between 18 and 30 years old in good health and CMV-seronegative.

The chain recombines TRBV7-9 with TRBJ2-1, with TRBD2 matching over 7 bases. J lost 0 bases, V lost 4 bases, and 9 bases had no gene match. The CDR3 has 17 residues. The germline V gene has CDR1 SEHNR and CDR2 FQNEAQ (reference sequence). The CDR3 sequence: CASSSHGGSISYNEQFF. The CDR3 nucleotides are TGTGCCAGCAGCTCCCATGGCGGGAGCATCTCCTACAATGAGCAGTTCTTC.

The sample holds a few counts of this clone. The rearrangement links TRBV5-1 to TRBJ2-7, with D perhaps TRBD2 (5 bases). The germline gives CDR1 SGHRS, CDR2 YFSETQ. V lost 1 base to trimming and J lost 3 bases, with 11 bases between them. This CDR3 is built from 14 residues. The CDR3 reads CASSLRASNYEQYF. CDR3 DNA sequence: TGCGCCAGCAGCTTGAGGGCTAGCAACTACGAGCAGTACTTC.

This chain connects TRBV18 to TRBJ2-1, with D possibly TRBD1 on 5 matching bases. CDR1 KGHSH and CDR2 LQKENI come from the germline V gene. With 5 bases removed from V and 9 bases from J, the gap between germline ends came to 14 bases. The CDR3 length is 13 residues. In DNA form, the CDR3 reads TGTGCCAGCTCAAGGAACGGACATAGTGAGCAGTTCTTC. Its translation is CASSRNGHSEQFF.

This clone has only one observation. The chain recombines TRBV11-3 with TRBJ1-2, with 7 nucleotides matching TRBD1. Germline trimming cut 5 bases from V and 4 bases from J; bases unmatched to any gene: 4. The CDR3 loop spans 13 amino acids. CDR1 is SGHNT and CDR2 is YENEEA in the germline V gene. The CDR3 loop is CASSPGQSYGYTF. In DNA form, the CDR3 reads TGTGCCAGCAGCCCGGGACAGTCCTATGGCTACACCTTC.

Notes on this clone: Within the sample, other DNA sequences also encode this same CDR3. CDR3 DNA sequence: TGCGCCAGCAGCCCAGTGACTAGCGGGGTTTACAATGAGCAGTTCTTC. Translation: CASSPVTSGVYNEQFF. The chain links TRBV5-1 to TRBJ2-1, with 11 positions matching TRBD2. V lost 4 bases and J lost 4; bases outside the gene matches: 7. Germline values: CDR1 SGHRS, CDR2 YFSETQ. The CDR3 runs to 16 residues.

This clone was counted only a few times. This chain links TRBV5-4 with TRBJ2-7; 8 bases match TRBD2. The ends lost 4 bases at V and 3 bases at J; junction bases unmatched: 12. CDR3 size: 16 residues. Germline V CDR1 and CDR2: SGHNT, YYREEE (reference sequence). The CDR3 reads CASSTRRGGSIYEQYF. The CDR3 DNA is TGTGCCAGCAGCACCCGTCGCGGGGGGTCTATCTACGAGCAGTACTTC.

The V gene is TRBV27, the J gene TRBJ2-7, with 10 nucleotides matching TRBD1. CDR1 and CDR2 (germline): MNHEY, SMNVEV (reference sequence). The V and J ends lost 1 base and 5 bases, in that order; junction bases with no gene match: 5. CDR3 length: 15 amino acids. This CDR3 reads CASSLWDRGTHEQYF. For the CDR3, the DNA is TGTGCCAGCAGTTTATGGGACAGGGGAACCCACGAGCAGTACTTC.

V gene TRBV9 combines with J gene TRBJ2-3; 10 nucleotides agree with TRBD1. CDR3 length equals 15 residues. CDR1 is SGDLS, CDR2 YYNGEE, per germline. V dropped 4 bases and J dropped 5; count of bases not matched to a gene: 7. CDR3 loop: CASSLPGQGRDTQYF. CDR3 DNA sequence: TGTGCCAGCAGCTTACCGGGACAGGGGAGAGATACGCAGTATTTT.

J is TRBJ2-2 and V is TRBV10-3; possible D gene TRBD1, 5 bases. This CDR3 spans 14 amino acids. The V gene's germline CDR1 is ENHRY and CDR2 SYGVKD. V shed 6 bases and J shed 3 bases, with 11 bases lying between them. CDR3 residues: CAISRDQDTGELFF. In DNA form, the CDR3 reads TGTGCCATCAGCAGGGATCAAGACACCGGGGAGCTGTTTTTT.

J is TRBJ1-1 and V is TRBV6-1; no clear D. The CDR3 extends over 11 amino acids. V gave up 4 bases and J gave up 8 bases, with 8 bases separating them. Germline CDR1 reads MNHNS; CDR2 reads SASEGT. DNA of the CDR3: TGTGCCAGCAGTGGACCGCGGGAAGCTTTCTTT. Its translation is CASSGPREAFF.

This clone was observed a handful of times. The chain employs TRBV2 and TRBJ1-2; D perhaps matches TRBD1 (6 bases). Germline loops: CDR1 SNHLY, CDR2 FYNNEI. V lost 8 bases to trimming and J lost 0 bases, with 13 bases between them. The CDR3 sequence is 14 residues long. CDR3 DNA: TGTGCCAGCCAGAAAACAGGGACTAACTATGGCTACACCTTC. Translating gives CASQKTGTNYGYTF.

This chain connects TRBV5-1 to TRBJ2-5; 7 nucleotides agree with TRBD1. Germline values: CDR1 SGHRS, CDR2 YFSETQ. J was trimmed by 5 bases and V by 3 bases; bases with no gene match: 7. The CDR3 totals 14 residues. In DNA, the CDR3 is TGCGCCAGCAGCTCGGGACAGCGAGGGGAGACCCAGTACTTC. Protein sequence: CASSSGQRGETQYF.

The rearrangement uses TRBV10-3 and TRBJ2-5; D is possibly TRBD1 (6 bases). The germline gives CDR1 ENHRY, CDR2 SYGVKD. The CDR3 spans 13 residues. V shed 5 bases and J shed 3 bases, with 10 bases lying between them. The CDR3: CAISQTGEETQYF. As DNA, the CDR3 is TGTGCCATCAGTCAGACAGGAGAAGAGACCCAGTACTTC.

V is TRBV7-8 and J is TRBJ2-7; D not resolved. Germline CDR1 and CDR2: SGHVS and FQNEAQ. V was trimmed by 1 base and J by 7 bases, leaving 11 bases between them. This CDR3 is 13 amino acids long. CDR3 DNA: TGTGCCAGCAGCTTAGGGACCGGCCGGGAGCAGTACGTC. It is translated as CASSLGTGREQYV.

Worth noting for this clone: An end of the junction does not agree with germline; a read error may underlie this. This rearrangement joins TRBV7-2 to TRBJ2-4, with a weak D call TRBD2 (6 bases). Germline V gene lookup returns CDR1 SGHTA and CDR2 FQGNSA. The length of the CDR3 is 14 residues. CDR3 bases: TGTGCCAGCAGCTTAGAGGTGTGGGAGGCGGGCGGGGACTTC. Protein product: CASSLEVWEAGGDF. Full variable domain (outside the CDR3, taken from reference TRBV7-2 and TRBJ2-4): GAGVSQSPSNKVTEKGKDVELRCDPISGHTALYWYRQSLGQGLEFLIYFQGNSAPDKSGLPSDRFSAERTGGSVSTLTIQRTQQEDSAVYLCASSLEVWEAGGDFGAGTRLSVL.

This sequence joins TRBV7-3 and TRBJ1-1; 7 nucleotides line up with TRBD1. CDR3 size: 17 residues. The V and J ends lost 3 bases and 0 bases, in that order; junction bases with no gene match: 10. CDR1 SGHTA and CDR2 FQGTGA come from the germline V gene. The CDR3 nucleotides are TGTGCCAGCAGCTTCCTCCAGAGGACAGGATTGAACACTGAAGCTTTCTTT. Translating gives CASSFLQRTGLNTEAFF.

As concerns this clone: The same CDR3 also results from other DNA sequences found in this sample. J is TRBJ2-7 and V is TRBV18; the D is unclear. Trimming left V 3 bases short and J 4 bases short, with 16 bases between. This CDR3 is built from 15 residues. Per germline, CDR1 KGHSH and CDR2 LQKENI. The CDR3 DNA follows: TGTGCCAGCTCACCTTACCCTCACACGCTTTACGAGCAGTACTTC. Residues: CASSPYPHTLYEQYF.

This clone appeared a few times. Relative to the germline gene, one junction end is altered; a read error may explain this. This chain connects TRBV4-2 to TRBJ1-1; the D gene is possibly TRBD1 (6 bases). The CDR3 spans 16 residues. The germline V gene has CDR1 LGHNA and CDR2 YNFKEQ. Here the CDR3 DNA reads TGTGCCAGCACCCAAGGGGGGCAGGGGATGGACACTGAAGCTTTCTTT. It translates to CASTQGGQGMDTEAFF.

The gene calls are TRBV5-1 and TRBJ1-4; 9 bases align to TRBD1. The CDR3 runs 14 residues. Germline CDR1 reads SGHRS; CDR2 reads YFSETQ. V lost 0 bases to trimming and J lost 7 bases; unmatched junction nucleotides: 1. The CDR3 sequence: CASSLEQGAEKLFF. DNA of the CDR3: TGCGCCAGCAGCTTGGAACAGGGGGCTGAAAAACTGTTTTTT.

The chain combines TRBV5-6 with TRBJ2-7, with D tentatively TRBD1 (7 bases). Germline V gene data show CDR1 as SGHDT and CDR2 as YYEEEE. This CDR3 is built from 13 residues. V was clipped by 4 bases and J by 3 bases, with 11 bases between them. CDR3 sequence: CASSAGQYYEQYF. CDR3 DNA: TGTGCCAGCAGCGCGGGACAGTACTACGAGCAGTACTTC.

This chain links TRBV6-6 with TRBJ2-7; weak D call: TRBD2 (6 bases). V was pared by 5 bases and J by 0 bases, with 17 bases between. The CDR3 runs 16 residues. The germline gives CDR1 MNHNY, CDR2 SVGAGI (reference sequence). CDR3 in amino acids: CASSTLSSGTSYEQYF. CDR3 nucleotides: TGTGCCAGCAGTACCCTGAGTAGCGGCACCTCCTACGAGCAGTACTTC.